This section outlines one T cell receptor beta chain sequence together with its context. Antigen unknown. Some clones are missing from TCRdb's copy, which holds only in-frame ones; the method was immunoSEQ multiplex PCR. Found here are about 14,000 clones, around 84% of them singletons; the top ten hold around 3%. These data come from a study of immune evolution from preneoplasia to lung adenocarcinoma. Study-wide results and limits: Normal lung had highest clonality; later lesions appeared denser, more diverse.

H&E slides confirmed each diagnosis, reviewed by two pathologists independently. The receptor comes from a person aged 55 to 79 with lung adenocarcinoma. Material: FFPE minimally invasive lung adenocarcinoma tissue.

The CDR3 nucleotides read TGTGCCAGCAGCCCCGGACAGGGTAACTACAATGAGCAGTTCTTC. It codes for CASSPGQGNYNEQFF. This sequence joins TRBV7-3 and TRBJ2-1, with TRBD1 matching over 8 bases. The CDR3 covers 15 residues. The germline CDR1 and CDR2 sequences are SGHTA and FQGTGA. J gave up 3 bases and V 5 bases, and 6 bases lay outside the gene matches.